One sample yielded the 17 T cell receptor beta chains listed below, sequenced in a study of T cells in Graves' hyperthyroidism and ophthalmopathy. Researchers amplified the TCR beta CDR3 regions from RNA transcripts. The primer set for the first-round RT-PCR of the TCR CDR3 was HTBI. TCRdb redid the calling of the multiplex PCR reads with MiXCR, one entry per CDR3 protein. The repertoire consists of about 380,000 distinct CDR3 sequences, with 13% occurring once and the leading ten covering more than 20%. Sequences were obtained from blood. Receptors originate from a man younger than 45 with Graves' hyperthyroidism that later progressed to Graves' ophthalmopathy.

At least ten counts were recorded for this clonotype. The chain carries TRBV30 and TRBJ2-2; tentatively, D is TRBD2 (6 bases). V lost 5 bases, J lost 16 bases, and 14 bases lay in between. The germline gives CDR1 GTSNPN, CDR2 SVGIG (reference sequence). CDR3 length equals 10 residues. CDR3 nucleotides: TGTGCCTGGGGGAGGATCGGGCGGTTTTTT. Amino acids: CAWGRIGRFF.

The table lists this clonotype with many counts. V gene TRBV6-1 combines with J gene TRBJ1-6; D is undetermined. V was shortened by 3 bases and J by 10 bases, with 7 bases between the two germline ends. The CDR3 length is 12 residues. The germline CDR1 and CDR2 sequences are MNHNS and SASEGT. The CDR3 protein is CASSESNSPLHF. CDR3 coding DNA: TGTGCCAGCAGTGAGAGCAACTCACCCCTCCACTTT.

This clonotype was counted ten times or more. This chain links TRBV12-3 or TRBV12-4 with TRBJ1-4; D is undetermined. This CDR3 has 15 amino acids. The ends were cut back, 4 bases at V and 0 bases at J, with 9 bases in the middle. In nucleotides, the CDR3 is TGTGCCAGCAGTTCCGGACCGACAACTAATGAAAAACTGTTTTTT. Translating gives CASSSGPTTNEKLFF.

This clonotype was counted ten times or more. The chain joins TRBV2 to TRBJ2-1, with D possibly TRBD2 on 5 matching bases. With 4 bases removed from V and 2 bases from J, the gap between germline ends came to 12 bases. The CDR3 loop spans 15 amino acids. Looked up from germline, CDR1 is SNHLY and CDR2 is FYNNEI. The CDR3 DNA is TGTGCCAGCAGTGGTGGGCGGGCCGCCTACAATGAGCAGTTCTTC. Residues: CASSGGRAAYNEQFF.

This clonotype was seen a few times. The rearrangement links TRBV6-1 to TRBJ2-7, with a tentative D call TRBD1 (6 bases). Trimming stripped 3 bases from V and 1 base from J, with 19 bases between. The CDR3 runs 17 residues. The germline CDR1 and CDR2 sequences are MNHNS and SASEGT. CDR3 sequence reads: CASSDPYGGQRSYEQYF. DNA for the CDR3: TGTGCCAGCAGTGACCCATATGGGGGCCAACGTTCCTACGAGCAGTACTTC.

This clonotype came up many times. V usage is TRBV6-1 and J usage is TRBJ2-6, with unresolved D. Germline V gene lookup returns CDR1 MNHNS and CDR2 SASEGT. Trimming left V 2 bases short and J 1 base short, with 6 bases between. The CDR3 is made up of 15 amino acids. CDR3 region: CASSEPGSGANVLTF. Written as DNA, the CDR3 is TGTGCCAGCAGTGAACCCGGTTCTGGGGCCAACGTCCTGACTTTC.

The chain employs TRBV12-5 and TRBJ1-5, with 11 positions matching TRBD1. Germline V gene lookup returns CDR1 LGHNT and CDR2 FRNRAP. V lost 6 bases to trimming and J lost 1 base; unmatched junction nucleotides: 5. The CDR3 consists of 16 residues. CDR3 DNA: TGTGCTAGTGGATCCGGGACAGGGGGAAGCAATCAGCCCCAGCATTTT. Protein sequence: CASGSGTGGSNQPQHF. Supplemented by reference TRBV12-5 and TRBJ1-5, the full variable domain reads DARVTQTPRHKVTEMGQEVTMRCQPILGHNTVFWYRQTMMQGLELLAYFRNRAPLDDSGMPKDRFSAEMPDATLATLKIQPSEPRDSAVYFCASGSGTGGSNQPQHFGDGTRLSIL.

J is TRBJ2-7 and V is TRBV9; D is possibly TRBD1 or TRBD2 (6 bases each). The germline V and J ends were trimmed by 2 bases and 2 bases, with 14 bases remaining between them. The V gene's germline CDR1 is SGDLS and CDR2 YYNGEE. The CDR3 has 15 residues. The CDR3 coding sequence is TGTGCCAGCAGCGTCGCCGGGGGCCTCCCCTACGAGCAGTACTTC. It encodes CASSVAGGLPYEQYF.

This clonotype was recorded many times. One end of the junction is discordant with germline, which a read error may explain. This rearrangement joins TRBV9 to TRBJ2-7; D gene unclear. The germline CDR1 and CDR2 sequences are SGDLS and YYNGEE. The CDR3 totals 10 residues. The CDR3 reads CASSVADRDF. CDR3 sequence (DNA): TGTGCCAGCAGCGTAGCCGACCGGGACTTC.

The chain links TRBV29-1 to TRBJ1-2; D call uncertain. The CDR3 loop spans 10 amino acids. Germline values: CDR1 SQVTM, CDR2 ANQGSEA. Trimming took off 5 bases at V and 8 bases at J, with 9 bases between the two ends. Written as DNA, the CDR3 is TGCAGCGTTTCCGGGGAGGGCTACACCTTC. It translates to CSVSGEGYTF.

The rearrangement joins TRBV6-1 to TRBJ2-2, with TRBD2 matching 15 bases. V shed 5 bases, J shed 6 bases, and the junction held 4 bases outside the gene matches. The CDR3 length is 16 residues. From germline, CDR1 is MNHNS and CDR2 SASEGT. Here the CDR3 DNA reads TGTGCCAGCAGTTGGGGACTAGCGGGGGGCCCCGGGGAGCTGTTTTTT. This sequence encodes CASSWGLAGGPGELFF.

This clonotype was seen ten or more times. The V and J genes are TRBV20-1 and TRBJ2-1, with D perhaps TRBD2 (7 bases). The germline V and J ends were trimmed by 0 bases and 7 bases, with 16 bases remaining between them. CDR3 length equals 15 residues. Germline V CDR1 and CDR2: DFQATT, SNEGSKA (reference sequence). Here the CDR3 reads CSARDWGGPGNEQFF. CDR3 in DNA: TGCAGTGCTAGAGATTGGGGGGGGCCTGGAAATGAGCAGTTCTTC.

In this sample, this clonotype turned up many times. The chain couples TRBV20-1 to TRBJ1-1; no definite D call. Trimming pared 7 bases from V and 0 bases from J, leaving 12 bases between. CDR3 length equals 13 residues. Germline assignment: CDR1 DFQATT and CDR2 SNEGSKA (reference sequence). Written as DNA, the CDR3 is TGCAGTGTCGCACAGCTATTGAACACTGAAGCTTTCTTT. Protein sequence: CSVAQLLNTEAFF.

This clonotype was picked up many times. This rearrangement joins TRBV6-6 to TRBJ2-1; D is ambiguous. Trimming pared 2 bases from V and 5 bases from J, leaving 7 bases between. This CDR3 has 13 amino acids. In germline, CDR1 is MNHNY, CDR2 SVGAGI (reference sequence). CDR3 amino acids: CASSYGVHNEQFF. CDR3 in DNA: TGTGCCAGCAGTTACGGGGTCCACAATGAGCAGTTCTTC.

V gene TRBV4-1 combines with J gene TRBJ2-2; D possibly uses TRBD1 or TRBD2 (6 bases each). Germline V gene sequence: CDR1 MGHRA, CDR2 YSYEKL. The CDR3 runs 17 residues. V was cut by 0 bases and J by 4 bases, with 15 bases left in between. The CDR3 bases are TGCGCCAGCAGCCAAGAGGTCCTAGGGGGGCCCACCGGGGAGCTGTTTTTT. Its protein product is CASSQEVLGGPTGELFF.

This clonotype was counted at least ten times. The chain is built from TRBV5-5 and TRBJ2-3, with D hard to call. Trimming cost V 0 bases and J 6 bases, with 11 bases left between them. CDR3 length: 14 amino acids. The germline gives CDR1 SGHKS, CDR2 YYEKEE (reference sequence). The CDR3 protein is CASSLETFGDTQYF. CDR3 nucleotide sequence: TGTGCCAGCAGCTTGGAGACATTCGGGGATACGCAGTATTTT.

The gene calls are TRBV6-1 and TRBJ1-5; TRBD1 matches at 8 bases. This CDR3 has 18 amino acids. Trimming at V came to 4 bases and at J to 1 base, leaving 12 bases not matched to a gene. Germline V CDR1 and CDR2: MNHNS, SASEGT. The CDR3 spells CASSADRDGVRSNQPQHF. As DNA, the CDR3 is TGTGCCAGCAGTGCGGACAGGGACGGAGTTCGGAGCAATCAGCCCCAGCATTTT.